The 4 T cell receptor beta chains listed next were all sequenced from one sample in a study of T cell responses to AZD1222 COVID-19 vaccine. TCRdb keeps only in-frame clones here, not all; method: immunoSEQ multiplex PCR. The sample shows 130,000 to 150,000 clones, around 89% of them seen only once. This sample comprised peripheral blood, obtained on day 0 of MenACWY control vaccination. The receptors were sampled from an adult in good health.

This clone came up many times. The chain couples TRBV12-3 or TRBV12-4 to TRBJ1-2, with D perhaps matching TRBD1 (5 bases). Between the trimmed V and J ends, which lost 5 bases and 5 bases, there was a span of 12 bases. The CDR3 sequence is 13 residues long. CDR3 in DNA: TGTGCCAGCAGTACCAGGACAAGATATGGCTACACCTTC. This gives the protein CASSTRTRYGYTF.

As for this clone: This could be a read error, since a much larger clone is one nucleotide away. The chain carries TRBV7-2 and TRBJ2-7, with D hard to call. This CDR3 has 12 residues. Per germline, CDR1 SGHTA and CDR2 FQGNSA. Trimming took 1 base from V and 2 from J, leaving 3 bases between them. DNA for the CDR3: TGTGCCAGCAGCTTAGTAGCCTACGAGCAGTACTTC. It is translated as CASSLVAYEQYF.

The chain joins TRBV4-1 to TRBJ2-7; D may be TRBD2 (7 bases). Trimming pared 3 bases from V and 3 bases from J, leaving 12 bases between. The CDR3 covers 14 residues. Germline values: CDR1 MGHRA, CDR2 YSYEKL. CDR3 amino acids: CASSHGGLDYEQYF. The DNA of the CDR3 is TGCGCCAGCAGCCACGGGGGGCTGGACTACGAGCAGTACTTC.

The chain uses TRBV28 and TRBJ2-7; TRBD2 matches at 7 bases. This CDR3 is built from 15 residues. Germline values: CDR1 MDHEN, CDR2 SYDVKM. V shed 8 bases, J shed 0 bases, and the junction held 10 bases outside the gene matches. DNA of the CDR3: TGTGCCAGCGGGTTCAGCGGGGCTAGCTCCTACGAGCAGTACTTC. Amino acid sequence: CASGFSGASSYEQYF.